This T cell receptor beta chain was sequenced for a study of tumor and adjacent non-tumor tissue in lung cancer. Of note for this clonotype: It may be a read error: a sequence one base away is much more abundant.

The V gene's germline CDR1 is DFQATT and CDR2 SNEGSKA (reference sequence). The V gene end was trimmed by 1 base and the J gene end by 5 bases; junction bases not matched to a gene: 13. This CDR3 is 17 amino acids long. A modified ARM-PCR protocol with three rounds of nested PCR amplified TCRbeta. TCRdb re-analysed the multiplex PCR reads in MiXCR, keeping a single row per CDR3 protein. The table includes roughly 74,000 distinct CDR3 sequences, approximately 82% detected once. RNA was extracted from bulk tissue without any cell sorting. The normal lung tissue was taken more than 3 cm from the tumor edge.

The specimen sequenced was distant non-tumor lung tissue. This TCR came from a man aged 65 to 79 with non-small cell lung cancer. The chain couples TRBV20-1 to TRBJ2-5; 10 bases are a match to TRBD2. As DNA, the CDR3 is TGCAGTGCTAGAGTGCTAGCGGGAGCCTCATTGGGGGAGACCCAGTACTTC. Translated, it gives CSARVLAGASLGETQYF.